A selection of T cell receptor beta chains follows, all from one sample in a study of a mutant IDH1 vaccine in newly diagnosed glioma. For these receptors, no antigen is known. Profiling relied on immunoSEQ multiplex PCR, and the TCRdb table lists in-frame clones only, not all of them. Among some 48,000 clones listed, 60% to 85% were seen once. Material: PBMCs, obtained from a glioma patient whose treatment included an IDH1 peptide vaccine. Receptors originate from a man in his forties or fifties with glioma. CDR3s include the opening cysteine and the closing phenylalanine or tryptophan. The order of the fields is CDR3 protein, CDR3 DNA, D gene, J gene, V gene, clone size. D genes are given only for firm matches. Some rows mark clone size as missing; the rest say once, few, many or name a class of expanded clone.

cdr3_aa: CASSDPHRVGTGELFF
cdr3_nt: TGCGCCAGCAGTGATCCTCACAGGGTTGGGACCGGGGAGCTGTTTTTT
d_call: -
j_call: TRBJ2-2
v_call: TRBV10-2
clone_size: few

cdr3_aa: CASSIGRTGTNTDTQYF
cdr3_nt: TGTGCCAGTAGTATAGGTAGGACAGGGACCAACACAGATACGCAGTATTTT
d_call: TRBD1
j_call: TRBJ2-3
v_call: TRBV19
clone_size: -

cdr3_aa: CASSLTPGFTNEKLFF
cdr3_nt: TGTGCCAGCAGCTTAACCCCAGGGTTTACTAATGAAAAACTGTTTTTT
d_call: -
j_call: TRBJ1-4
v_call: TRBV5-5
clone_size: -

cdr3_aa: CASSLGLALGNEQYF
cdr3_nt: TGTGCCAGCAGCTTGGGTCTTGCCCTTGGGAACGAGCAGTACTTC
d_call: -
j_call: TRBJ2-7
v_call: TRBV5-4
clone_size: -

cdr3_aa: CASSSRGEEGKNIQYF
cdr3_nt: TGTGCCAGCAGCTCCCGTGGAGAGGAGGGAAAAAACATTCAGTACTTC
d_call: -
j_call: TRBJ2-4
v_call: TRBV7-9
clone_size: -

cdr3_aa: CASSLEWGQSYNEQFF
cdr3_nt: TGTGCCAGCAGCTTGGAGTGGGGTCAATCCTACAATGAGCAGTTCTTC
d_call: -
j_call: TRBJ2-1
v_call: TRBV5-6
clone_size: -

cdr3_aa: CASSLYQEGYGYTF
cdr3_nt: TGCGCCAGCAGCTTGTATCAGGAAGGCTATGGCTACACCTTC
d_call: -
j_call: TRBJ1-2
v_call: TRBV5-1
clone_size: -

cdr3_aa: CAWSVSARTGMEGYTF
cdr3_nt: TGTGCCTGGAGTGTCAGCGCCCGGACAGGGATGGAAGGCTACACCTTC
d_call: TRBD1
j_call: TRBJ1-2
v_call: TRBV30
clone_size: few

cdr3_aa: CASTPDGIGSQPQHF
cdr3_nt: TGCGCCAGCACCCCTGATGGGATAGGTAGTCAGCCCCAGCATTTT
d_call: -
j_call: TRBJ1-5
v_call: TRBV5-1
clone_size: -

cdr3_aa: CASSAGGNEQFF
cdr3_nt: TGCGCCAGCAGCGCGGGAGGTAATGAGCAGTTCTTC
d_call: TRBD2
j_call: TRBJ2-1
v_call: TRBV5-1
clone_size: -

cdr3_aa: CASSPMRGSEAFF
cdr3_nt: TGCGCCAGCAGCCCCATGAGGGGATCTGAAGCTTTCTTT
d_call: -
j_call: TRBJ1-1
v_call: TRBV4-3
clone_size: medium-sized

cdr3_aa: CASSARGDVGTEAFF
cdr3_nt: TGTGCCAGCAGCGCGCGGGGGGATGTAGGCACTGAAGCTTTCTTT
d_call: -
j_call: TRBJ1-1
v_call: TRBV9
clone_size: few

cdr3_aa: CASSRKDRGTDTQYF
cdr3_nt: TGTGCCAGTAGTAGGAAAGACAGGGGGACGGATACGCAGTATTTT
d_call: TRBD1
j_call: TRBJ2-3
v_call: TRBV19
clone_size: -

cdr3_aa: CASIQGGSTDTQYF
cdr3_nt: TGTGCCAGCATTCAAGGGGGGAGCACAGATACGCAGTATTTT
d_call: -
j_call: TRBJ2-3
v_call: TRBV6-1
clone_size: -

cdr3_aa: CASSLGLAGVGETQYF
cdr3_nt: TGCGCCAGCAGCTTGGGTCTAGCGGGAGTTGGAGAGACCCAGTACTTC
d_call: TRBD2
j_call: TRBJ2-5
v_call: TRBV5-1
clone_size: -

cdr3_aa: CASSLGGLSYNEQFF
cdr3_nt: TGTGCCAGCAGCTTAGGGGGTTTGTCCTACAATGAGCAGTTCTTC
d_call: -
j_call: TRBJ2-1
v_call: TRBV7-9
clone_size: once

cdr3_aa: CASSISGNKETQYF
cdr3_nt: TGTGCCAGCAGTATAAGCGGGAATAAAGAGACCCAGTACTTC
d_call: TRBD2
j_call: TRBJ2-5
v_call: TRBV28
clone_size: -

cdr3_aa: CASSGQLDTEAFF
cdr3_nt: TGTGCCAGCAGTGGACAGCTGGACACTGAAGCTTTCTTT
d_call: -
j_call: TRBJ1-1
v_call: TRBV5-8
clone_size: few

cdr3_aa: CASSFRGSAYEQYF
cdr3_nt: TGTGCCAGCAGCTTCAGAGGGAGCGCCTACGAGCAGTACTTC
d_call: -
j_call: TRBJ2-7
v_call: TRBV11-3
clone_size: -

cdr3_aa: CASSRHSGRRYNEQFF
cdr3_nt: TGCGCCAGCAGCCGTCATTCAGGGCGCCGCTACAATGAGCAGTTCTTC
d_call: -
j_call: TRBJ2-1
v_call: TRBV4-1
clone_size: -

cdr3_aa: CASSPYPDTQYF
cdr3_nt: TGTGCCAGTAGTCCATACCCAGATACGCAGTATTTT
d_call: -
j_call: TRBJ2-3
v_call: TRBV19
clone_size: -

cdr3_aa: CAIQTGFNEQFF
cdr3_nt: TGTGCCATCCAAACAGGGTTTAATGAGCAGTTCTTC
d_call: -
j_call: TRBJ2-1
v_call: TRBV27
clone_size: -

cdr3_aa: CASSHDPGSSSYNEQFF
cdr3_nt: TGCGCCAGCAGCCATGATCCCGGGTCTAGCTCCTACAATGAGCAGTTCTTC
d_call: -
j_call: TRBJ2-1
v_call: TRBV5-1
clone_size: -

cdr3_aa: CASSPTGQHYGYTF
cdr3_nt: TGTGCCAGCAGTCCGACGGGACAGCACTATGGCTACACCTTC
d_call: TRBD1
j_call: TRBJ1-2
v_call: TRBV6-5
clone_size: -

cdr3_aa: CASSFRLTGTVNTEAFF
cdr3_nt: TGTGCCAGCAGCTTCCGCCTGACCGGGACAGTAAACACTGAAGCTTTCTTT
d_call: TRBD1
j_call: TRBJ1-1
v_call: TRBV5-4
clone_size: -

cdr3_aa: CASSYTPTGPEAFF
cdr3_nt: TGTGCCAGCAGCTATACGCCGACAGGGCCCGAAGCTTTCTTT
d_call: TRBD1
j_call: TRBJ1-1
v_call: TRBV5-4
clone_size: -

cdr3_aa: CASSAGDRSNTEAFF
cdr3_nt: TGTGCCAGCAGCGCAGGGGACAGATCGAACACTGAAGCTTTCTTT
d_call: TRBD1
j_call: TRBJ1-1
v_call: TRBV2
clone_size: -

cdr3_aa: CASSVMGWGTDTQYF
cdr3_nt: TGTGCCAGCAGCGTAATGGGCTGGGGCACAGATACGCAGTATTTT
d_call: -
j_call: TRBJ2-3
v_call: TRBV9
clone_size: -

cdr3_aa: CASSFVRGGSPLHF
cdr3_nt: TGTGCCAGCAGTTTTGTCAGGGGCGGTTCACCCCTCCACTTT
d_call: -
j_call: TRBJ1-6
v_call: TRBV27
clone_size: -

cdr3_aa: CASSFSGGQEEKLFF
cdr3_nt: TGTGCCAGCAGTTTTTCCGGGGGACAGGAGGAAAAACTGTTTTTT
d_call: TRBD1
j_call: TRBJ1-4
v_call: TRBV28
clone_size: -

cdr3_aa: CASSLQGPGGPDTQYF
cdr3_nt: TGCGCCAGCAGCCTCCAGGGGCCCGGGGGGCCAGATACGCAGTATTTT
d_call: -
j_call: TRBJ2-3
v_call: TRBV5-1
clone_size: -

cdr3_aa: CASSSPRGSDLAEQYF
cdr3_nt: TGTGCCAGCAGCTCCCCTAGGGGGAGCGACCTCGCCGAGCAGTACTTC
d_call: -
j_call: TRBJ2-7
v_call: TRBV5-4
clone_size: -

cdr3_aa: CASSEDGSIAPLHF
cdr3_nt: TGTGCCAGCAGTGAAGACGGGTCCATTGCACCCCTCCACTTT
d_call: -
j_call: TRBJ1-6
v_call: TRBV6-1
clone_size: -

cdr3_aa: CAWTQEMNTEAFF
cdr3_nt: TGTGCCTGGACCCAGGAGATGAACACTGAAGCTTTCTTT
d_call: -
j_call: TRBJ1-1
v_call: TRBV30
clone_size: -

cdr3_aa: CASSRDDIGLAFF
cdr3_nt: TGCGCCAGCTCCCGGGATGACATAGGCCTGGCTTTCTTT
d_call: -
j_call: TRBJ1-1
v_call: TRBV10-1
clone_size: few

cdr3_aa: CATSRGDMSGPYTF
cdr3_nt: TGTGCCACCAGCAGAGGAGACATGTCTGGGCCCTACACCTTC
d_call: -
j_call: TRBJ1-2
v_call: TRBV15
clone_size: -

cdr3_aa: CASSQDPPSGKETQYF
cdr3_nt: TGCGCCAGCAGCCAAGATCCCCCTAGCGGGAAGGAGACCCAGTACTTC
d_call: TRBD2
j_call: TRBJ2-5
v_call: TRBV4-3
clone_size: -

cdr3_aa: CASSISSGGAYGYTF
cdr3_nt: TGTGCCAGCAGCATATCCTCGGGGGGCGCCTATGGCTACACCTTC
d_call: -
j_call: TRBJ1-2
v_call: TRBV9
clone_size: once

cdr3_aa: CASRLDSYNSPLHF
cdr3_nt: TGTGCCAGCAGGCTTGATTCCTATAATTCACCCCTCCACTTT
d_call: -
j_call: TRBJ1-6
v_call: TRBV25-1
clone_size: once

cdr3_aa: CASQGVLYNEQFF
cdr3_nt: TGTGCCTCCCAAGGAGTCCTTTACAATGAGCAGTTCTTC
d_call: -
j_call: TRBJ2-1
v_call: TRBV2
clone_size: -

cdr3_aa: CASSFGLAGDTQYF
cdr3_nt: TGTGCCAGCAGTTTCGGACTAGCGGGGGATACGCAGTATTTT
d_call: TRBD2
j_call: TRBJ2-3
v_call: TRBV6-6
clone_size: -

cdr3_aa: CASSPGSRTYNEQFF
cdr3_nt: TGTGCCAGCAGCCCCGGGAGTCGTACCTACAATGAGCAGTTCTTC
d_call: -
j_call: TRBJ2-1
v_call: TRBV7-2
clone_size: -

cdr3_aa: CASQSGTGRIGEQYF
cdr3_nt: TGTGCCAGCCAATCCGGGACAGGGAGAATAGGCGAGCAGTACTTC
d_call: TRBD1
j_call: TRBJ2-7
v_call: TRBV19
clone_size: -

cdr3_aa: CASSLDQGRDTQYF
cdr3_nt: TGCGCCAGCAGCTTGGATCAGGGGAGAGATACGCAGTATTTT
d_call: -
j_call: TRBJ2-3
v_call: TRBV5-1
clone_size: -

cdr3_aa: CAISDSNQPQHF
cdr3_nt: TGTGCCATCAGTGACAGCAATCAGCCCCAGCATTTT
d_call: -
j_call: TRBJ1-5
v_call: TRBV10-3
clone_size: few